This T cell receptor (beta chain) was recovered during a study of T cells in lung cancer brain metastases (dated by TCRdb to 2017 to 2018). Turning to the overall study: Of the roughly 20 patients, fewer than 18 had a history of tobacco use, with a median of approximately 40 pack-years. Eighteen of the 20 patients received no interval therapy between primary and metastasis resection. A cohort of approximately 20 patients was included, from whom 40 or so specimens were contributed, with one primary lung lesion and one brain metastasis obtained from each patient. Patients had a median age at first diagnosis of more than 55 years, with about nine males and roughly 11 females. The study compared TCR beta CDR3 repertoires of fully resected primary non-small cell lung cancers with those of paired brain metastases. Median interval between primary and brain metastasis specimen acquisition was around 350 days. The average DNA integrity number was 3.5 to 4 in both primary and metastatic specimens, and the two sites did not differ significantly. The research as a whole found: Most clones were lesion-specific, with limited overlap between paired lesions (mean Morisita index approximately 0.2). Brain metastases had significantly fewer unique productive clones than paired primaries (median approximately 1,500 versus 4,500). DNA fragmentation in the FFPE samples may have kept the complete infiltrating T cell repertoire from being retrieved. Effects of preoperative corticosteroids on T cell infiltration in brain metastases could not be controlled. The ten most abundant clones made up a significantly larger repertoire fraction in brain metastases than primaries, suggesting clonal expansion.

Between roughly 2.24 and 5.5 ug genomic DNA was input per sample, with paired samples receiving equal DNA input. TCR beta libraries were constructed with the immunoSEQ hsTCRbeta Kit, which uses multiplexed V and J gene primers in two PCR steps. Pooled libraries, together with positive and negative controls, were sequenced on an Illumina MiSeq with a 100-cycle paired-end protocol. From the authors' description of their analysis: Raw data were processed by the immunoSEQ vendor into normalized, annotated TCR beta repertoire reports. Richness was counted as unique clones by nucleotide sequence, and total richness was extrapolated with the iChao1 and Efron-Thisted estimators. To characterize and compare the paired lesions, the analysis used Pielou's evenness, Simpson's index, the proportional abundance of the top-ten clones, and the Morisita overlap index. Entries here come from immuneACCESS through TCRdb and include only in-frame sequences with V and J called. Some clones fail to appear in such tables; in the studies checked, an unresolved V gene covers under half of the shortfall, and the cause of the remainder is unknown. The DNA was the basis for D and trimming; V, J and clone size are from that table. A total of some 5,100 clones appear in this sample, about nine tenths of them only once. Of the sample, roughly 3.9% is held by the ten largest clones.

Measured from the cysteine to the phenylalanine, the CDR3 is 13 residues long. Only CDR3 DNA is held: 39 bases, read in frame from base 1. As encoded in the germline V gene (reference sequence), CDR1 is MNHEY while CDR2 is SMNVEV. The junction carries 9 bases between V and J, which are trimmed by 6 bases and 0 bases respectively. Patients had resection either for delayed recurrence of a solitary brain metastasis or for synchronous oligometastatic disease. Patients with a history of multiple malignancies were excluded so that cancers other than NSCLC would not be included. Using marked H&E slides as a guide, tumor areas were macrodissected from roughly 5 unstained 8.5 to 10 um sections that had been deparaffinized. All specimens were fixed in formalin and embedded in paraffin (FFPE). Genomic DNA was extracted using the AllPrep DNA/RNA FFPE Kit. Regarding this clone: Its specific antigen is unknown. No per-base quality is available; no much larger clone lies one base away.

The chain joins TRBV27 to TRBJ2-7, with no confidently assigned D gene. Source material: tumor tissue from the primary lung tumor. The cell subset or site label on this specimen signifies: primary lung cancer lesion. The sequence came from a man aged 65-85 years with non-small cell lung cancer. The nucleotides are TGTGCCAGCAGCCTGGGTGCCTCCTACGAGCAGTACTTC. Its protein reads: CASSLGASYEQYF.